The present T cell receptor (beta chain) was sequenced within a study of PD-1 blockade in mismatch repair-deficient tumors (dated by TCRdb to about 2017). About the investigation overall: The trial enrolled about 90 consecutive patients with about twelve mismatch repair-deficient cancer types between September 2013 and 2016, all previously treated and progressing. Tumor-associated T cell clones in the peripheral blood of patients responding to PD-1 blockade were tracked using deep sequencing of TCR CDR3 regions. What the study reported, not specific to this receptor: Clones residing in the tumor, which were often undetectable in blood before treatment, expanded quickly after pembrolizumab and then contracted, generally before radiologic responses.

Mismatch repair deficiency in every enrolled patient was established by polymerase chain reaction or immunohistochemistry. Three patients who responded to pembrolizumab therapy underwent TCR sequencing. Pembrolizumab PD-1 blockade was prospectively tested in advanced mismatch repair-deficient cancers, regardless of tissue of origin, in the phase II trial. Serial peripheral blood T cell samples were collected before and at multiple times after starting PD-1 blockade. The timing of each blood sample was reported as weeks after the first dose of pembrolizumab. At the junction V is shortened by 7 bases and J by 2 bases; bases outside the gene matches: 10. The germline V gene provides CDR1 LGHNA and CDR2 YNFKEQ. The CDR3 covers 16 residues, taking in both the cysteine and the phenylalanine. The read is trimmed to its CDR3 DNA, 48 bases read in frame from base 1. In its sample, this clone was seen a few times. The antigen this receptor binds is unknown. The sample holds no much larger clone one base away, and base qualities are not on file. Other DNA variants within this sample encode the same CDR3.

Library preparation employed the immunoSEQ multiplex PCR assay. In its TCRdb copy, this immuneACCESS table keeps in-frame sequences only and misses some clones. Where compared with another copy, unresolved V genes explain less than half of these, and the others have no known cause. In this sample the table shows around 30,000 clones, around 80% of which occur a single time. Approximately 3.6% of the sample goes to the ten largest clones. The clonotype comes from an adult with mismatch repair-deficient cancer. Sequencing was performed on PBMCs, taken around 6 weeks after starting pembrolizumab. The chain employs TRBV4-2 and TRBJ2-3; 9 junctional bases match TRBD2. The CDR3 sequence is CASTDPGTSPTDTQYF. The nucleotide sequence reads as follows: TGTGCCAGCACGGACCCCGGGACTAGCCCCACAGATACGCAGTATTTT.